This TCR beta chain was obtained from a study of T cells in Graves' hyperthyroidism and ophthalmopathy. Study-level background: Pretreatment peripheral blood was obtained at initial diagnosis. Study outcomes and limitations: Model output signaled ophthalmopathy a median around 6.9 months ahead of onset. Blood also held most thyroid clonotypes expanded beyond 0.001.

This clonotype showed up many times. Its antigen is as yet unknown. The CDR3 covers 14 residues. J gave up 4 bases and V 4 bases, and 6 bases lay outside the gene matches. Germline V lookup: CDR1 LNHNV, CDR2 YYDKDF (reference sequence). There were TCR beta CDR3 regions amplified from RNA transcripts. HTBI primers were the set used in a first-round RT-PCR of the TCR CDR3. From the multiplex PCR reads, TCRdb called clonotypes with MiXCR, one entry per CDR3 protein. The sample holds about 290,000 distinct CDR3 sequences, roughly 13% seen once. The sequence came from a middle-aged woman with Graves' hyperthyroidism. Material: blood. The chain employs TRBV15 and TRBJ1-2, with 7 nucleotides matching TRBD1. For the CDR3, the DNA is TGTGCCACCAGCACGGACAGGCAGCTCTATGGCTACACCTTC. Translating gives CATSTDRQLYGYTF. The complete variable domain, with remaining parts taken from reference TRBV15 and TRBJ1-2, reads DAMVIQNPRYQVTQFGKPVTLSCSQTLNHNVMYWYQQKSSQAPKLLFHYYDKDFNNEADTPDNFQSRRPNTSFCFLDIRSPGLGDTAMYLCATSTDRQLYGYTFGSGTRLTVV.